This record looks at one T cell receptor beta chain sequence and its context. Its antigen specificity is not known. No clone much larger than this one lies a single base away; base qualities are absent. This sample was taken from a study of control samples from healthy donors and cancer patients (dated by TCRdb to about 2020). Libraries were made using the immunoSEQ multiplex PCR assay. In its TCRdb copy, this immuneACCESS table keeps in-frame sequences only and misses some clones. Where compared with another copy, unresolved V genes explain less than half of these, and the others have no known cause. A total of some 140,000 clones appear in this sample, approximately 94% of them only once. Around 6.2% of the sample comes from the top ten. Specimen: blood. The origin of this receptor is a man aged 35 to 55 in good health.

The CDR3 has the sequence CASSVVTGRMEKLFF. The DNA reads as follows: TGTGCCAGCAGCGTTGTTACAGGGAGGATGGAAAAACTGTTTTTT. The V and J genes are TRBV9 and TRBJ1-4; tentative D gene TRBD1, with 6 bases matching. The CDR3, cysteine through phenylalanine, is 15 amino acids long. Here the CDR3 DNA is all that survives: 45 bases in frame from base 1. The V and J ends are trimmed by 2 bases and 8 bases, leaving 16 bases between them. Per the germline V gene, SGDLS is the CDR1 and YYNGEE is the CDR2.